The 18 T cell receptor beta chains in this list originate from one sample, sequenced in a study of blood T cell repertoires in COVID-19. Data came from immunoSEQ multiplex PCR; TCRdb stores just in-frame clones and leaves some out. The sample records some 130,000 clones, 70% to 85% being singletons. Sequencing was performed on peripheral blood. Receptors were obtained from a man between 60 and 75 years old who had recovered from COVID-19.

The J gene is TRBJ1-1, the V gene TRBV5-5; D is perhaps TRBD1 (5 bases). Germline lookup yields CDR1 SGHKS and CDR2 YYEKEE (reference sequence). V shed 3 bases and J shed 4 bases, with 13 bases lying between them. The CDR3 covers 14 residues. This chain's CDR3 is CASSWGQGSTEAFF. DNA for the CDR3: TGTGCCAGCAGCTGGGGCCAGGGTTCCACTGAAGCTTTCTTT.

As concerns this clone: Other nucleotide sequences in the sample specify the same CDR3. V is TRBV7-2 and J is TRBJ1-1; TRBD1 might be the D (6 bases). CDR3 length: 13 residues. CDR1 is SGHTA and CDR2 is FQGNSA in the germline V gene. V was shortened by 3 bases and J by 3 bases, with 8 bases between the two germline ends. In nucleotides, the CDR3 is TGTGCCAGCAGCTTGGGACAACACACTGAAGCTTTCTTT. Amino acids: CASSLGQHTEAFF. Full variable domain (missing parts from reference TRBV7-2 and TRBJ1-1): GAGVSQSPSNKVTEKGKDVELRCDPISGHTALYWYRQSLGQGLEFLIYFQGNSAPDKSGLPSDRFSAERTGGSVSTLTIQRTQQEDSAVYLCASSLGQHTEAFFGQGTRLTVV.

The CDR3, as DNA: TGTGCCAGCAGTTCCCCCAGGGGGACAGGGACAAATCAGCCCCAGCATTTT. Its protein is CASSSPRGTGTNQPQHF. V gene TRBV28 combines with J gene TRBJ1-5; TRBD1 agrees at 9 bases. The V gene's germline CDR1 is MDHEN and CDR2 SYDVKM. The CDR3 is 17 residues long. V lost 4 bases to trimming and J lost 4 bases; unmatched junction nucleotides: 11.

This chain joins TRBV7-9 and TRBJ1-2; possible D gene TRBD1, 5 bases. CDR3 length: 13 residues. Germline CDR1 is SEHNR and CDR2 is FQNEAQ (reference sequence). The ends were cut back, 1 base at V and 8 bases at J, with 11 bases in the middle. CDR3 DNA: TGTGCCAGCAGCTTAGTGTCAGGGAACGGCTACACCTTC. Residues: CASSLVSGNGYTF.

The rearrangement links TRBV29-1 to TRBJ2-3; 12 nucleotides align to TRBD1. There are 15 residues in the CDR3. J was trimmed by 3 bases and V by 6 bases; bases with no gene match: 7. The germline V gene has CDR1 SQVTM and CDR2 ANQGSEA. CDR3 nucleotide sequence: TGCAGCGTATTCGCGGGACAGGGGGCAACAGATACGCAGTATTTT. Protein sequence: CSVFAGQGATDTQYF.

The gene calls are TRBV19 and TRBJ1-6; D is ambiguous. This CDR3 region has 12 residues. Germline V lookup: CDR1 LNHDA, CDR2 SQIVND (reference sequence). Trimming removed 6 bases from V and 14 bases from J, with 14 bases in between. Here the CDR3 DNA reads TGTGCCAGTAGCCAGGCAGAGTCGACCCTCCACTTT. Translating it yields CASSQAESTLHF. Variable domain in full (rest from reference TRBV19 and TRBJ1-6): DGGITQSPKYLFRKEGQNVTLSCEQNLNHDAMYWYRQDPGQGLRLIYYSQIVNDFQKGDIAEGYSVSREKKESFPLTVTSAQKNPTAFYLCASSQAESTLHFGNGTRLTVT.

This clone has a single count. This chain uses TRBV10-3 with TRBJ2-1; 10 bases align to TRBD2. The CDR3 consists of 13 residues. J gave up 10 bases and V 9 bases, and 9 bases lay outside the gene matches. From germline, CDR1 is ENHRY and CDR2 SYGVKD. CDR3 residues: CAIRTSGLFEQFF. The CDR3 DNA is TGTGCCATACGGACTAGCGGTCTCTTCGAGCAGTTCTTC.

This clone has just a few counts. V and J are TRBV24-1 and TRBJ2-5, with D perhaps TRBD1 (6 bases). The germline CDR1 and CDR2 sequences are KGHDR and SFDVKD. The V gene lost 1 base and the J gene lost 5 bases, with 13 bases spanning the gap. CDR3 length equals 15 residues. CDR3 sequence reads: CATSDFSTGKETQYF. CDR3 bases: TGTGCCACCAGTGATTTCTCCACAGGGAAGGAGACCCAGTACTTC.

For this clone: This CDR3 is also generated by other DNA sequences in the sample. The V call is TRBV18, the J call TRBJ1-2; 7 nucleotides agree with TRBD1. The CDR3 extends over 13 amino acids. Germline V gives CDR1 KGHSH, CDR2 LQKENI. V trimming: 6 bases; J trimming: 3 bases; junction bases outside the gene matches: 4. In nucleotides, the CDR3 is TGTGCCAGCTCTCCAGACAGGGACTATGGCTACACCTTC. Amino acid sequence: CASSPDRDYGYTF.

CDR3 region: CASSLDRDSYEQYF. The DNA for the CDR3 is TGTGCCAGCAGCTTGGACAGGGACTCCTACGAGCAGTACTTC. V usage is TRBV11-3 and J usage is TRBJ2-7, with 8 bases aligning to TRBD1. This CDR3 contains 14 residues. Germline V gene lookup returns CDR1 SGHNT and CDR2 YENEEA. The ends lost 3 bases at V and 0 bases at J; junction bases unmatched: 1.

The chain is built from TRBV2 and TRBJ1-1, with TRBD1 matching over 9 bases. With V trimmed by 8 bases and J by 3 bases, 1 base remained unmatched. This CDR3 has 12 residues. Germline V CDR1 and CDR2: SNHLY, FYNNEI. The CDR3 sequence: CASRDRDTEAFF. CDR3 coding DNA: TGTGCCAGCCGGGACAGGGACACTGAAGCTTTCTTT.

The V gene is TRBV7-2, the J gene TRBJ2-2, with 9 bases lining up with TRBD2. After removal of 3 bases from V and 3 bases from J, the junction contained 5 bases not matched to a gene. The CDR3 is 16 residues long. Germline CDR1 and CDR2: SGHTA and FQGNSA. The DNA of the CDR3 is TGTGCCAGCAGCTTTAGCGGGAGCGCACACACCGGGGAGCTGTTTTTT. Protein sequence: CASSFSGSAHTGELFF. The whole variable domain, remainder taken from reference TRBV7-2 and TRBJ2-2, is GAGVSQSPSNKVTEKGKDVELRCDPISGHTALYWYRQSLGQGLEFLIYFQGNSAPDKSGLPSDRFSAERTGGSVSTLTIQRTQQEDSAVYLCASSFSGSAHTGELFFGEGSRLTVL.

This clone has more than one count but fewer than ten. The V gene is TRBV19, the J gene TRBJ2-7, with TRBD1 identical over 12 bases. With V trimmed by 2 bases and J by 6 bases, 5 bases remained unmatched. The CDR3 consists of 15 residues. CDR1 is LNHDA and CDR2 is SQIVND in the germline V gene (reference sequence). The DNA of the CDR3 is TGTGCCAGTAGTATACTGGGACAGGGGGCGGGCGAGCAGTACTTC. It specifies CASSILGQGAGEQYF.

This clone appeared a few times. The chain has TRBV6-6 and TRBJ1-2; D is perhaps TRBD1 (6 bases). The V end was cut by 6 bases, the J end by 5 bases, with 16 bases between. Germline assignment: CDR1 MNHNY and CDR2 SVGAGI (reference sequence). CDR3 length: 14 amino acids. The chain's CDR3 is CASSPSGVGYGYTF. In nucleotides, the CDR3 is TGTGCCAGCAGCCCCTCAGGGGTTGGGTATGGCTACACCTTC.

This chain links TRBV28 with TRBJ1-1; 7 bases fit TRBD1. After removal of 5 bases from V and 3 bases from J, the junction contained 6 bases not matched to a gene. The germline V gene encodes CDR1 MDHEN and CDR2 SYDVKM. The CDR3 is 14 residues long. This CDR3 is CASSATGEDTEAFF. For the CDR3, the DNA is TGTGCCAGCAGTGCCACAGGGGAAGACACTGAAGCTTTCTTT. Full variable domain (outside the CDR3, taken from reference TRBV28 and TRBJ1-1): DVKVTQSSRYLVKRTGEKVFLECVQDMDHENMFWYRQDPGLGLRLIYFSYDVKMKEKGDIPEGYSVSREKKERFSLILESASTNQTSMYLCASSATGEDTEAFFGQGTRLTVV.

The chain combines TRBV19 with TRBJ1-5; D gene ambiguous. The CDR3 is made up of 15 amino acids. V was trimmed by 5 bases and J by 2 bases, leaving 13 bases between them. Germline V CDR1 and CDR2: LNHDA, SQIVND (reference sequence). CDR3 in amino acids: CASSPGTLGNQPQHF. The CDR3 DNA follows: TGTGCCAGTAGTCCGGGAACTCTGGGCAATCAGCCCCAGCATTTT. Looking up the rest from reference TRBV19 and TRBJ1-5 gives the full variable domain: DGGITQSPKYLFRKEGQNVTLSCEQNLNHDAMYWYRQDPGQGLRLIYYSQIVNDFQKGDIAEGYSVSREKKESFPLTVTSAQKNPTAFYLCASSPGTLGNQPQHFGDGTRLSIL.

This chain joins TRBV7-9 and TRBJ2-3; the match to TRBD2 covers 14 bases. The V gene's germline CDR1 is SEHNR and CDR2 FQNEAQ (reference sequence). CDR3 length: 15 amino acids. The ends lost 7 bases at V and 7 bases at J; junction bases unmatched: 7. Here the CDR3 reads CASTRLAGGPNTQYF. DNA of the CDR3: TGTGCCAGCACCCGACTAGCGGGGGGGCCTAATACGCAGTATTTT.

This clone was counted a single time. V usage is TRBV28 and J usage is TRBJ2-2; possible D gene TRBD1, 5 bases. The CDR3 contains 14 residues. The germline V gene encodes CDR1 MDHEN and CDR2 SYDVKM. Trimming cost V 1 base and J 7 bases, with 10 bases left between them. CDR3 residues: CASSLSRVGGELFF. The CDR3 DNA follows: TGTGCCAGCAGTTTATCCAGGGTGGGCGGGGAGCTGTTTTTT.